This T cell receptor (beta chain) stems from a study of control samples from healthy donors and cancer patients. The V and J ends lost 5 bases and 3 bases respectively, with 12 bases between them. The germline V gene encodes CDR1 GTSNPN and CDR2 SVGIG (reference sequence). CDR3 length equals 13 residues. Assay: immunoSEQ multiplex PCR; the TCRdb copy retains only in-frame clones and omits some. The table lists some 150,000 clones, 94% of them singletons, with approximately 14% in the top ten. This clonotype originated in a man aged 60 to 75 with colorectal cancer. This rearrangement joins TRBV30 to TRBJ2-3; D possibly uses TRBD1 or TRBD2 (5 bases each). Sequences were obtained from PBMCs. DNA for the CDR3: TGTGCCTGGGCAGGGAGAGGGACAGATACGCAGTATTTT. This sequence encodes CAWAGRGTDTQYF.